This entry is about one TCR beta chain. The antigen remains unidentified. This CDR3 is built from 16 residues. CDR1 SGHVS and CDR2 FQNEAQ come from the germline V gene. V lost 4 bases and J lost 1, with 14 bases in between. The data originate from a study of cytomegalovirus exposure and HLA in healthy donors. Findings of the study overall: With later analysis, a missense DCLRE1C variant became linked to TCR beta V- and J-gene trimming.

Donors counted as nominally healthy when sampled, yet unrecorded immune exposures were likely. Both 60 Vbeta primers and 13 Jbeta primers went into the PCR. Using immunoSEQ multiplex PCR, the repertoire was profiled, and TCRdb retains in-frame clones only, with some absent. The sample has roughly 100,000 clones, roughly 82% seen once. Material: PBMCs. The clonotype was recovered from a man between 50 and 59 years old in good health and CMV-seronegative. V gene TRBV7-8 combines with J gene TRBJ2-1, with no clear D. CDR3 sequence (DNA): TGTGCCAGCAGCTCGTATGCCCTCGGGTCCTACAATGAGCAGTTCTTC. It translates to CASSSYALGSYNEQFF.